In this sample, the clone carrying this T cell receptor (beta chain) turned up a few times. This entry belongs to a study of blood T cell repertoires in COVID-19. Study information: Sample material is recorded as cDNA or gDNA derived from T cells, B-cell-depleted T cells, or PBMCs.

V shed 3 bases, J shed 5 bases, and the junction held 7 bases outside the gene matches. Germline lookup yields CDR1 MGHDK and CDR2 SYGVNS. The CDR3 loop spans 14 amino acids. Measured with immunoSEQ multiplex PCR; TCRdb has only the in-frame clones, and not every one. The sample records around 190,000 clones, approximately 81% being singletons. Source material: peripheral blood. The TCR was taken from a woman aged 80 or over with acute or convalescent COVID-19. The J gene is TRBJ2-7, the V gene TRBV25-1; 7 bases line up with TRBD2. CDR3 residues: CASSELGGSNEQYF. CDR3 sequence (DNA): TGTGCCAGCAGTGAGTTAGGCGGGAGCAACGAGCAGTACTTC.